This T cell receptor beta chain was identified during a study of shared clonotypes between healthy human individuals. The CDR3 covers 13 residues. Trimming removed 1 base at V and 3 bases at J, with 6 bases between. CDR1 is MGHRA and CDR2 is YSYEKL in the germline V gene. The donor cohort consisted entirely of Caucasian adults residing in Nashville, Tennessee. The CD4+ fraction was divided into a CD45RA+ naive subset and a CD45RA-negative memory subset. Libraries were prepared by immunoSEQ multiplex PCR; TCRdb keeps only in-frame clonotypes and omits some of them. Of 550,000 to 700,000 clones in the sample, 73% were seen once.

This TCR was sampled from a woman in her 30s in good health. What was sequenced was memory CD4+ T cells sorted from blood. As for subset: CD45RA-negative fraction. The genes are TRBV4-1 and TRBJ2-5; D remains ambiguous. CDR3 coding DNA: TGCGCCAGCAGCCAAGCCAGGAAAGAGACCCAGTACTTC. Residues: CASSQARKETQYF.